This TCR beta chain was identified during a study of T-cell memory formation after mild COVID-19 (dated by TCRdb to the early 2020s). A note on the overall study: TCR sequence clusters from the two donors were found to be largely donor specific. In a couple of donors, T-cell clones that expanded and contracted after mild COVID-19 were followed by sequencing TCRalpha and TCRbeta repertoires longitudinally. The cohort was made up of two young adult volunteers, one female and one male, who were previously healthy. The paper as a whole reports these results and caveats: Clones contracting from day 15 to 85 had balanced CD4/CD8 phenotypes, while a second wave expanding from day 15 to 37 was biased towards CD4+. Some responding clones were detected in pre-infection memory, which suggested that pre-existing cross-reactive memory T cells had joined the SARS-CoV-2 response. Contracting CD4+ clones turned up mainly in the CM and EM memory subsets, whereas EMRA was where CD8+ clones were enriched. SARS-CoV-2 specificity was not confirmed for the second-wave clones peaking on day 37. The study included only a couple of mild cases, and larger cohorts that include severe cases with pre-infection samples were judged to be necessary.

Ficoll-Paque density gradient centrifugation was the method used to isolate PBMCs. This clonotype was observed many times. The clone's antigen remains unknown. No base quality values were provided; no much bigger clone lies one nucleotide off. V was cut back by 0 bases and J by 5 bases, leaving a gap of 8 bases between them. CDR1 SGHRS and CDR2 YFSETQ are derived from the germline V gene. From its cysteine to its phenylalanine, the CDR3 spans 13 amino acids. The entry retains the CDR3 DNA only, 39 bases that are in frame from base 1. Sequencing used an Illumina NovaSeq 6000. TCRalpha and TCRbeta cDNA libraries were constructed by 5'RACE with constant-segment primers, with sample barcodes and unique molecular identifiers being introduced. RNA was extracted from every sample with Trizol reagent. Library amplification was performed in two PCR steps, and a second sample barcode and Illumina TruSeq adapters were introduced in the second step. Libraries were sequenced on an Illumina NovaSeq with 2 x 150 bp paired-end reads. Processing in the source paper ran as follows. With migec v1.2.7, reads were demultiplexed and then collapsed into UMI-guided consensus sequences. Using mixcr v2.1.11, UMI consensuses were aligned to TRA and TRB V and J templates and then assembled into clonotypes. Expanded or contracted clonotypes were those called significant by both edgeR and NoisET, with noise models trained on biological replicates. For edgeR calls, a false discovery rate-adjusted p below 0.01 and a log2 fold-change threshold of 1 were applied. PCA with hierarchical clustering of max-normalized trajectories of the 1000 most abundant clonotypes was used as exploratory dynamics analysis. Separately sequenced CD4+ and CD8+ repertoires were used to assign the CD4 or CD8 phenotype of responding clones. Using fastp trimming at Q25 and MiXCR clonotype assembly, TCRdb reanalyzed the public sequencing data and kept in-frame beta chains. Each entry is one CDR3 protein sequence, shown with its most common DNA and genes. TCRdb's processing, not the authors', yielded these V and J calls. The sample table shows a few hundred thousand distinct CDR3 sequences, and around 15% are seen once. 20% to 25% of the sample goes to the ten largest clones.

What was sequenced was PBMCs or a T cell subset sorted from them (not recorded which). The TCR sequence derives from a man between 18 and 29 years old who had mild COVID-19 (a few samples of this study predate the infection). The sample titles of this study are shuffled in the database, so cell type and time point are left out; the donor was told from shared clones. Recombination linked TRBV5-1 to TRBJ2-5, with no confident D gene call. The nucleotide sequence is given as TGCGCCAGCAGCTTGGAAGGTCTCGAGACCCAGTACTTC. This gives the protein CASSLEGLETQYF.